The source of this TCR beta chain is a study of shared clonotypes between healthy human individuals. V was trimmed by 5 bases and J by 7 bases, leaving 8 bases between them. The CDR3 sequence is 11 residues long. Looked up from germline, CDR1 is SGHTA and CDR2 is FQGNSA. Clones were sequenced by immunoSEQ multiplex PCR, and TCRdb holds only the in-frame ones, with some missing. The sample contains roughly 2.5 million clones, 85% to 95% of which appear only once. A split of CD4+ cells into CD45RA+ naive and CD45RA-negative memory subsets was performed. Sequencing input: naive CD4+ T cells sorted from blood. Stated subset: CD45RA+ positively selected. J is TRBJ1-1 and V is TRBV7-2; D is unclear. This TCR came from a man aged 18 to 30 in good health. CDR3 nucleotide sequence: TGTGCCAGCAGCCCCATCCGTGAAGCTTTCTTT. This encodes CASSPIREAFF.